This passage covers 25 T cell receptor beta chains from one sample sequenced in a study of PD-L1 blockade in urothelial cancer. Profiling relied on immunoSEQ multiplex PCR, and the TCRdb table lists in-frame clones only, not all of them. The sample has about 100,000 clones; 70% to 90% are singletons. The sequencing here drew on PBMCs, taken around atezolizumab (anti-PD-L1) treatment. The source is a man aged 45 to 65 with urothelial cancer.

The chain carries TRBV7-6 and TRBJ2-7, with 7 bases fitting TRBD1. Germline V gene lookup returns CDR1 SGHVS and CDR2 FNYEAQ. The CDR3 is 14 amino acids. Losses at the gene ends were 5 bases for V and 3 bases for J; bases not matched to a gene: 7. The CDR3 sequence: CASSQRDSYYEQYF. Written as DNA, the CDR3 is TGTGCCAGCAGCCAGAGGGACAGTTACTACGAGCAGTACTTC.

V usage is TRBV2 and J usage is TRBJ2-3; no definite D call. Germline assignment: CDR1 SNHLY and CDR2 FYNNEI. V lost 7 bases and J lost 12, with 14 bases in between. There are 11 residues in the CDR3. Here the CDR3 reads CASTNLERQYF. For the CDR3, the DNA is TGTGCCAGCACGAATCTAGAGAGACAGTATTTT.

The chain employs TRBV14 and TRBJ2-3, with 8 bases lining up with TRBD1. Germline-derived CDR1 and CDR2 are SGHDN and FVKESK. The CDR3 consists of 15 residues. The V and J ends lost 4 bases and 3 bases, in that order; junction bases with no gene match: 6. The DNA for the CDR3 is TGTGCCAGCAGCCCGACAGGGGTTCGGACAGATACGCAGTATTTT. It encodes CASSPTGVRTDTQYF. The variable domain in full, with the rest retrieved from reference TRBV14 and TRBJ2-3, is EAGVTQFPSHSVIEKGQTVTLRCDPISGHDNLYWYRRVMGKEIKFLLHFVKESKQDESGMPNNRFLAERTGGTYSTLKVQPAELEDSGVYFCASSPTGVRTDTQYFGPGTRLTVL.

This chain joins TRBV6-1 and TRBJ2-2, with D possibly being TRBD2 (7 bases). Germline V gives CDR1 MNHNS, CDR2 SASEGT. The CDR3 runs to 14 residues. The V and J ends lost 9 bases and 2 bases respectively, with 13 bases between them. The CDR3 is CARGGTSNTGELFF. CDR3 DNA sequence: TGTGCCAGGGGGGGGACATCTAACACCGGGGAGCTGTTTTTT.

The chain links TRBV7-2 to TRBJ2-2; maybe TRBD2 (5 bases). CDR3 length equals 14 residues. Trimming shortened V by 6 bases and J by 0 bases, and 8 bases separated the two germline ends. CDR1 and CDR2 (germline): SGHTA, FQGNSA. The chain's CDR3 is CASRGSANTGELFF. In DNA, the CDR3 is TGTGCCAGCAGGGGGAGCGCGAACACCGGGGAGCTGTTTTTT.

The V gene is TRBV7-9, the J gene TRBJ2-4; D is unresolved. Germline assignment: CDR1 SEHNR and CDR2 FQNEAQ (reference sequence). The CDR3 spans 13 residues. Trimming pared 9 bases from V and 2 bases from J, leaving 11 bases between. The CDR3 DNA is TGTGCCAGTGTACAGCTACCCAAAAACATTCAGTACTTC. Translated: CASVQLPKNIQYF.

V and J are TRBV4-1 and TRBJ1-4; D perhaps matches TRBD1 (6 bases). The CDR3 length is 14 residues. Germline CDR1 reads MGHRA; CDR2 reads YSYEKL. Trimming cost V 4 bases and J 8 bases, with 14 bases left between them. CDR3 region: CASSPTGGDEKLFF. For the CDR3, the DNA is TGCGCCAGCAGCCCGACAGGTGGGGACGAAAAACTGTTTTTT.

The chain employs TRBV6-5 and TRBJ2-7; TRBD1 aligns across 9 bases. Per germline, CDR1 MNHEY and CDR2 SVGAGI. CDR3 length: 15 residues. Trimming cost V 0 bases and J 4 bases; bases outside gene matches: 4. The CDR3: CASSYSNRGRYEQYF. DNA for the CDR3: TGTGCCAGCAGTTACTCGAACAGGGGGCGATACGAGCAGTACTTC.

The chain is built from TRBV18 and TRBJ2-7; maybe TRBD2 (6 bases). Between the trimmed V and J ends, which lost 1 base and 5 bases, there was a span of 18 bases. Germline V gene data show CDR1 as KGHSH and CDR2 as LQKENI. The CDR3 spans 16 residues. The CDR3, as DNA: TGTGCCAGCTCACCACGCGCTCAGGAGGGAAACCACGAGCAGTACTTC. Protein sequence: CASSPRAQEGNHEQYF.

Concerning this clone itself: The sample has other DNA sequences that encode this CDR3 too. The genes are TRBV5-1 and TRBJ2-1, with 15 bases aligning to TRBD2. J gave up 6 bases and V 3 bases, and 4 bases lay outside the gene matches. Germline CDR1 is SGHRS and CDR2 is YFSETQ. This CDR3 has 16 amino acids. The CDR3 protein is CASSSRGLAGGNEQFF. The CDR3 DNA is TGCGCCAGCAGCTCCCGGGGACTAGCGGGAGGCAATGAGCAGTTCTTC.

This chain connects TRBV6-1 to TRBJ2-1; no clear D. The CDR3 is made up of 11 amino acids. Germline V gene sequence: CDR1 MNHNS, CDR2 SASEGT. The ends were cut back, 7 bases at V and 2 bases at J, with 3 bases in the middle. The CDR3 sequence: CASTAYNEQFF. The CDR3, as DNA: TGTGCCAGCACTGCCTACAATGAGCAGTTCTTC.

The chain joins TRBV4-1 to TRBJ1-2; D not certain. CDR3 size: 17 residues. The V and J ends lost 1 base and 0 bases respectively, with 15 bases between them. Germline V gene lookup returns CDR1 MGHRA and CDR2 YSYEKL. Written as DNA, the CDR3 is TGCGCCAGCAGCCAAGTCGGCTCAGCGAACCCTAACTATGGCTACACCTTC. This codes for CASSQVGSANPNYGYTF.

The chain employs TRBV30 and TRBJ1-5, with 7 bases aligning to TRBD1. Trimming at V came to 0 bases and at J to 9 bases, leaving 8 bases not matched to a gene. CDR3 length equals 14 residues. Germline V gene sequence: CDR1 GTSNPN, CDR2 SVGIG (reference sequence). The CDR3 DNA follows: TGTGCCTGGAGTGTCGCAGGGGGGAGTAGGCCCCAGCATTTT. Residues: CAWSVAGGSRPQHF.

This chain links TRBV30 with TRBJ2-2, with D perhaps matching TRBD2 (5 bases). V dropped 0 bases and J dropped 4 bases, with 15 bases sitting between them. This CDR3 comprises 16 residues. Germline V CDR1 and CDR2: GTSNPN, SVGIG (reference sequence). CDR3 DNA: TGTGCCTGGAGTGTCCGACTAACTAAGACCACCGGGGAGCTGTTTTTT. As protein: CAWSVRLTKTTGELFF. Supplemented by reference TRBV30 and TRBJ2-2, the full variable domain reads SQTIHQWPATLVQPVGSPLSLECTVEGTSNPNLYWYRQAAGRGLQLLFYSVGIGQISSEVPQNLSASRPQDRQFILSSKKLLLSDSGFYLCAWSVRLTKTTGELFFGEGSRLTVL.

This clone has more than one count but fewer than ten. The chain has TRBV28 and TRBJ2-7; D might be TRBD1 (6 bases). The CDR3 extends over 16 amino acids. Between the trimmed V and J ends, which lost 6 bases and 0 bases, there was a span of 18 bases. Germline V gene data show CDR1 as MDHEN and CDR2 as SYDVKM. The CDR3 is CASSTGKNRASYEQYF. CDR3 nucleotides: TGTGCCAGCAGCACGGGGAAGAACAGGGCCTCCTACGAGCAGTACTTC.

The chain carries TRBV5-1 and TRBJ2-1; 12 positions match TRBD1. This CDR3 contains 16 residues. The V gene end was trimmed by 4 bases and the J gene end by 7 bases; junction bases not matched to a gene: 9. The germline V gene encodes CDR1 SGHRS and CDR2 YFSETQ. CDR3 nucleotides: TGCGCCAGCAGCCTTCCGGGACAGGGGGCATGGAATGAGCAGTTCTTC. Protein: CASSLPGQGAWNEQFF. Filled out from reference TRBV5-1 and TRBJ2-1, the complete variable domain reads KAGVTQTPRYLIKTRGQQVTLSCSPISGHRSVSWYQQTPGQGLQFLFEYFSETQRNKGNFPGRFSGRQFSNSRSEMNVSTLELGDSALYLCASSLPGQGAWNEQFFGPGTRLTVL.

The genes are TRBV19 and TRBJ1-5; TRBD1 might be the D (5 bases). The CDR3 has 19 amino acids. The germline CDR1 and CDR2 sequences are LNHDA and SQIVND (reference sequence). Trimming took 0 bases from V and 1 from J, leaving 19 bases between them. CDR3 sequence: CASSIEGSLGLGSNQPQHF. The CDR3 nucleotides are TGTGCCAGTAGTATAGAGGGGTCGCTGGGGCTAGGGAGCAATCAGCCCCAGCATTTT.

This sequence joins TRBV5-1 and TRBJ2-2; 10 bases line up with TRBD2. The CDR3 loop spans 18 amino acids. Trimming cost V 0 bases and J 5 bases; bases outside gene matches: 10. Germline CDR1 reads SGHRS; CDR2 reads YFSETQ. This CDR3 reads CASSLGGASGSSTGELFF. CDR3 in DNA: TGCGCCAGCAGCTTGGGAGGCGCTAGCGGGAGTAGTACCGGGGAGCTGTTTTTT.

The chain employs TRBV7-9 and TRBJ1-6; perhaps TRBD1 as D (5 bases). CDR1 is SEHNR and CDR2 is FQNEAQ in the germline V gene (reference sequence). There are 15 residues in the CDR3. Trimming took off 1 base at V and 7 bases at J, with 11 bases between the two ends. The CDR3 region has the DNA TGTGCCAGCAGCTTAGGTATGGGGCAAAATTCACCCCTCCACTTT. It yields the protein CASSLGMGQNSPLHF. Combining the CDR3 with reference TRBV7-9 and TRBJ1-6 gives the whole variable domain DTGVSQNPRHKITKRGQNVTFRCDPISEHNRLYWYRQTLGQGPEFLTYFQNEAQLEKSRLLSDRFSAERPKGSFSTLEIQRTEQGDSAMYLCASSLGMGQNSPLHFGNGTRLTVT.

V and J are TRBV10-3 and TRBJ2-7; 9 bases map to TRBD1. This CDR3 is built from 15 residues. Trimming removed 2 bases from V and 2 bases from J; junction bases left unmatched: 4. Germline lookup yields CDR1 ENHRY and CDR2 SYGVKD. Here the CDR3 reads CAISERGQGPYEQYF. Here the CDR3 DNA reads TGTGCCATCAGTGAGCGGGGACAGGGTCCCTACGAGCAGTACTTC.

Comment on this clone: The junction departs from germline at one end; a sequencing error may be responsible. V is TRBV19 and J is TRBJ1-1; D is perhaps TRBD1 (5 bases). The CDR3 covers 14 residues. Germline CDR1 reads LNHDA; CDR2 reads SQIVND (reference sequence). DNA of the CDR3: TGTGCCAGTAGTGAGGACATAAGGAACGCTGAAGCTTTCTTT. Its protein product is CASSEDIRNAEAFF.

This clone came up once. The rearrangement joins TRBV7-9 to TRBJ2-1; D may be TRBD1 (6 bases). The germline V gene has CDR1 SEHNR and CDR2 FQNEAQ (reference sequence). Trimming shortened V by 4 bases and J by 7 bases, and 20 bases separated the two germline ends. CDR3 length: 16 amino acids. The CDR3 sequence: CASSWRQDVNKNEQFF. For the CDR3, the DNA is TGTGCCAGCAGCTGGCGACAGGATGTGAACAAGAATGAGCAGTTCTTC.

The V and J genes are TRBV7-3 and TRBJ2-2; D not certain. CDR1 and CDR2 (germline): SGHTA, FQGTGA. V was pared by 5 bases and J by 0 bases, with 7 bases between. The CDR3 extends over 14 amino acids. The CDR3 DNA follows: TGTGCCAGCAGCCCGTCCGCGAACACCGGGGAGCTGTTTTTT. Protein sequence: CASSPSANTGELFF. Filled out from reference TRBV7-3 and TRBJ2-2, the complete variable domain reads GAGVSQTPSNKVTEKGKYVELRCDPISGHTALYWYRQSLGQGPEFLIYFQGTGAADDSGLPNDRFFAVRPEGSVSTLKIQRTERGDSAVYLCASSPSANTGELFFGEGSRLTVL.

The CDR3: CASSDHLGNTEAFF. In nucleotides, the CDR3 is TGTGCCAGCAGTGACCACCTCGGGAACACTGAAGCTTTCTTT. The chain links TRBV2 to TRBJ1-1; D is undetermined. V was trimmed by 3 bases and J by 1 base, leaving 9 bases between them. The CDR3 length is 14 residues. Germline lookup yields CDR1 SNHLY and CDR2 FYNNEI.

This clone is medium-sized in the sample. The genes are TRBV14 and TRBJ1-6; TRBD1 aligns across 8 bases. The CDR3 extends over 13 amino acids. Germline V gene lookup returns CDR1 SGHDN and CDR2 FVKESK. V shed 4 bases, J shed 10 bases, and the junction held 3 bases outside the gene matches. CDR3 DNA: TGTGCCAGCAGCCCAGGACAGGGCTCACCCCTCCACTTT. It specifies CASSPGQGSPLHF.